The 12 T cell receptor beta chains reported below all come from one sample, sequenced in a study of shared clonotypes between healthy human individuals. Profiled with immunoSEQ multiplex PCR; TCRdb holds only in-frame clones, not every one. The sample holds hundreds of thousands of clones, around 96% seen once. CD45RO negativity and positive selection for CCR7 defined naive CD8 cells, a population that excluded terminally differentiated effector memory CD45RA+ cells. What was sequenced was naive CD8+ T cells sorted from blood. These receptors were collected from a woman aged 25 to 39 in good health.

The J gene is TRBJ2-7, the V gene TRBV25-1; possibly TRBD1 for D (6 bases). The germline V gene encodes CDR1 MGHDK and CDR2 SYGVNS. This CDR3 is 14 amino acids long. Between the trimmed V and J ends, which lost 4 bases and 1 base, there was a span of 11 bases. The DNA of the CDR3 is TGTGCCAGCAGTGCTCGGACAGAGTCCTACGAGCAGTACTTC. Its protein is CASSARTESYEQYF.

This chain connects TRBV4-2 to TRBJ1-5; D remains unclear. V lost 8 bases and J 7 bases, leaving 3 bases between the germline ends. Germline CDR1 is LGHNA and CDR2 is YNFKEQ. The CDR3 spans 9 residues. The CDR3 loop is CASGQPQHF. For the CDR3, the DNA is TGTGCCAGCGGACAGCCCCAGCATTTT.

The CDR3 loop is CASSEAPGQGYEQYF. The CDR3 DNA reads TGTGCCAGCAGTGAAGCGCCCGGACAAGGATACGAGCAGTACTTC. The rearrangement links TRBV6-1 to TRBJ2-7; D might be TRBD1 (5 bases). The CDR3 is 15 residues long. V was pared by 0 bases and J by 4 bases, with 13 bases between. CDR1 and CDR2 from the germline V gene are MNHNS and SASEGT.

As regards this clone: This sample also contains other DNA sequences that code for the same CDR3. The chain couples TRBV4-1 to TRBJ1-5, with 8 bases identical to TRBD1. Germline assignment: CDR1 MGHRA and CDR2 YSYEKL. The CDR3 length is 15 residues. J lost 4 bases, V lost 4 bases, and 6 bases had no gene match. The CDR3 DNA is TGCGCCAGCAGCCCTCGGACAGGGTCGAATCAGCCCCAGCATTTT. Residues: CASSPRTGSNQPQHF.

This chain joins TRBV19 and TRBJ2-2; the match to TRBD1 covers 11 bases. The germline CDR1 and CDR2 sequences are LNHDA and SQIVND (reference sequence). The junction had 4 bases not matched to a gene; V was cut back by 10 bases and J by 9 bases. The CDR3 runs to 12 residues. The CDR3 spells CATGQGAWELFF. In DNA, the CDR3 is TGTGCCACTGGACAGGGGGCCTGGGAGCTGTTTTTT. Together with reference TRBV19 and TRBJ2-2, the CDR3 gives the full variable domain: DGGITQSPKYLFRKEGQNVTLSCEQNLNHDAMYWYRQDPGQGLRLIYYSQIVNDFQKGDIAEGYSVSREKKESFPLTVTSAQKNPTAFYLCATGQGAWELFFGEGSRLTVL.

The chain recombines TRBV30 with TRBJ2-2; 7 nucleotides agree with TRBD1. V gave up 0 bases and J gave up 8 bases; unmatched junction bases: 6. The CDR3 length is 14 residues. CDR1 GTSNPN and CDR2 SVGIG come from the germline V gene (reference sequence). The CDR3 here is CAWSVRQGKGELFF. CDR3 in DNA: TGTGCCTGGAGTGTACGACAGGGAAAAGGGGAGCTGTTTTTT.

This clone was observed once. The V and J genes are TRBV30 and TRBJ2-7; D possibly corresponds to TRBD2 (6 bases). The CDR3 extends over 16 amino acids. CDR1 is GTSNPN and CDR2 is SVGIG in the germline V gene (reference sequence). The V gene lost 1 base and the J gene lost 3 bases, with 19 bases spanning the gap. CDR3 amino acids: CAWSAPVSGANYEQYF. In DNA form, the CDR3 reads TGTGCCTGGAGTGCCCCAGTTAGCGGAGCCAACTACGAGCAGTACTTC.

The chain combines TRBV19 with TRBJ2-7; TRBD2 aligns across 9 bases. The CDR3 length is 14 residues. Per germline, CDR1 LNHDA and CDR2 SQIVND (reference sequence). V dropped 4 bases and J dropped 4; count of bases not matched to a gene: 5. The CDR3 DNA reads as TGTGCCAGTAGTACAGGACTAGCGTTATACGAGCAGTACTTC. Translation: CASSTGLALYEQYF. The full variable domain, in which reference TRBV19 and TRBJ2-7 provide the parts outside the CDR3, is DGGITQSPKYLFRKEGQNVTLSCEQNLNHDAMYWYRQDPGQGLRLIYYSQIVNDFQKGDIAEGYSVSREKKESFPLTVTSAQKNPTAFYLCASSTGLALYEQYFGPGTRLTVT.

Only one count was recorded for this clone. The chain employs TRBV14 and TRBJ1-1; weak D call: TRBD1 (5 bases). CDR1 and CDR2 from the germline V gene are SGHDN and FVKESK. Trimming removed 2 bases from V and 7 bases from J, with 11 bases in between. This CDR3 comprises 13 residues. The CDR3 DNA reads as TGTGCCAGCAGCCAATCCGGACAACGTGAAGCTTTCTTT. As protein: CASSQSGQREAFF.

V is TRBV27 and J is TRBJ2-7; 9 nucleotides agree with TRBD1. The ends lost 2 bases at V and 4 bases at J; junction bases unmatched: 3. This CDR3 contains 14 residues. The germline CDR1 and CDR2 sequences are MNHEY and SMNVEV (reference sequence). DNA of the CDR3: TGTGCCAGCAGTTTAGGGACAGGGTGGTACGAGCAGTACTTC. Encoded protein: CASSLGTGWYEQYF.

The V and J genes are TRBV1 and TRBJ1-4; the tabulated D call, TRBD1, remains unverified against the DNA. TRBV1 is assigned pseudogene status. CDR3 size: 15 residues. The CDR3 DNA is TGCACCAGCAGCCAAGAGCCCAGGGAAGAGGAAAAACTGTTTTTT. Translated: CTSSQEPREEEKLFF.

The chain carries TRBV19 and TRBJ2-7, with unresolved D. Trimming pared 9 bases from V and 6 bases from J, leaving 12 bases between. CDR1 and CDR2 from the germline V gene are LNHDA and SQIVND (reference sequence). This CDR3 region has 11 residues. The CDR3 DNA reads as TGTGCCAGCAGGTCAGGTTTCGAGCAGTACTTC. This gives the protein CASRSGFEQYF. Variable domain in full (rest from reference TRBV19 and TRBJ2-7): DGGITQSPKYLFRKEGQNVTLSCEQNLNHDAMYWYRQDPGQGLRLIYYSQIVNDFQKGDIAEGYSVSREKKESFPLTVTSAQKNPTAFYLCASRSGFEQYFGPGTRLTVT.